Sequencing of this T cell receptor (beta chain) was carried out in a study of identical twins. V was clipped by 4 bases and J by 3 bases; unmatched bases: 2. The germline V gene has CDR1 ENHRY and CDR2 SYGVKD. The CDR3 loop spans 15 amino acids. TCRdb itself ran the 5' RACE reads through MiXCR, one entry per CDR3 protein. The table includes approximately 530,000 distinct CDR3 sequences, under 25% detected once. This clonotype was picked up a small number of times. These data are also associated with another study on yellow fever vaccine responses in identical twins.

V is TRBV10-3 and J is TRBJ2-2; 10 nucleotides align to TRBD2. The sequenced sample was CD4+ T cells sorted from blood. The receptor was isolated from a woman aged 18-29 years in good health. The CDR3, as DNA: TGTGCCATCAGTGGTCTAGCGGGGGACACCGGGGAGCTGTTTTTT. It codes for CAISGLAGDTGELFF.